This T cell receptor (beta chain) was captured in a study of tumor-infiltrating lymphocytes in primary liver carcinoma. Starting material for RNA and DNA co-extraction consisted of roughly 19-30 mg of unsorted bulk tissue. Priming with a constant-region primer yielded TCR beta cDNA from about 510 ng total RNA. A slightly modified ARM-PCR protocol with three nested multiplex PCR rounds produced these TCR beta libraries. PCR rounds one and two used TRBV1-TRBV30 forward primers with a C-beta reverse primer for around 9 cycles each. TCRdb re-called the multiplex PCR reads with MiXCR, one entry per CDR3 protein. Here the sample spans tens of thousands of distinct CDR3 sequences, about 75% being singletons. The length of the CDR3 is 15 residues. CDR1 SGHRS and CDR2 YFSETQ come from the germline V gene. As for this clonotype: Germline is not matched at one junction end, which may reflect a read error.

The sequence came from a middle-aged man with primary liver carcinoma and hepatitis B virus infection. Sequenced sample: tumor-adjacent normal liver tissue. This chain joins TRBV5-1 and TRBJ1-6; D is unclear. CDR3 DNA: TGCGCCGGCAGCTTGATTTCAGGTAATGATTCACCCCTCCACTTT. As protein: CAGSLISGNDSPLHF.